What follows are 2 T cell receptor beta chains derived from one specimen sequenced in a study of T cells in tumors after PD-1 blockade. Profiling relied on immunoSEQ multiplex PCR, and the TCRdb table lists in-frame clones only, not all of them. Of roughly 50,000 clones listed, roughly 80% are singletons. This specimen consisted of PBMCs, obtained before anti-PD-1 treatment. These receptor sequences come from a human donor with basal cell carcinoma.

The CDR3 DNA is TGTGCCAGCAGTGACAGGGGTTACACAGATACGCAGTATTTT. Protein sequence: CASSDRGYTDTQYF. The chain carries TRBV2 and TRBJ2-3; D might be TRBD1 (6 bases). Germline V gene data show CDR1 as SNHLY and CDR2 as FYNNEI. The ends were cut back, 3 bases at V and 2 bases at J, with 9 bases in the middle. This CDR3 is built from 14 residues.

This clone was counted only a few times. CDR3 in amino acids: CASSFGRGNTEAFF. As DNA, the CDR3 is TGCGCCAGCAGCTTTGGGAGGGGGAACACTGAAGCTTTCTTT. The rearrangement uses TRBV5-1 and TRBJ1-1, with a possible D match to TRBD1 (5 bases). The CDR3 runs 14 residues. V lost 2 bases, J lost 1 base, and 9 bases lay in between. Per the germline V gene, CDR1 is SGHRS and CDR2 is YFSETQ.